This T cell receptor beta chain was documented in a study of cytomegalovirus exposure and HLA in healthy donors. Study-level findings and limits: Altogether, 164 TCR beta chains were recorded as cytomegalovirus-associated. Rare TCR sequences dominated, though some public TCRs recurred in many donors.

While the first cohort had 600 to 850 subjects, the donors belonged to the separate validation cohort of roughly 130 subjects. Sequencing was performed with immunoSEQ multiplex PCR; in TCRdb, only in-frame clones are kept and a portion is missing. This sample has roughly 150,000 clones, with roughly 91% found just once. Worth noting for this clone: Its antigen is unidentified.

The V gene lost 5 bases and the J gene lost 3 bases, with 17 bases spanning the gap. The CDR3 runs 16 residues. In germline, CDR1 is SEHNR, CDR2 FQNEAQ (reference sequence). This clonotype was obtained from a woman between 18 and 29 years old in good health and CMV-seropositive. The specimen sequenced was PBMCs. This chain links TRBV7-9 with TRBJ1-5; perhaps TRBD1 as D (5 bases). CDR3 nucleotide sequence: TGTGCCAGCAGCCTACCGGGACTCCTAGTCAATCAGCCCCAGCATTTT. Its protein product is CASSLPGLLVNQPQHF.